The clone carrying this T cell receptor (beta chain) came up many times. These data are taken from a study of identical twins. Template switching introduced a universal primer site, and the cDNA bore unique molecular identifiers. TCRdb re-called the 5' RACE reads with MiXCR, one entry per CDR3 protein. The table lists roughly 250,000 distinct CDR3 sequences, about 14% of them singletons. The receptor was derived from a woman between 18 and 29 years old in good health. Sequenced sample: memory (CD45RO+) T cells sorted from blood.

CDR3 amino acids: CASSFKLEAYEQYF. The CDR3, as DNA: TGTGCCAGCAGTTTCAAACTAGAGGCCTACGAGCAGTACTTC. The rearrangement joins TRBV12-3 or TRBV12-4 to TRBJ2-7; weak D call: TRBD2 (5 bases). This CDR3 region has 14 residues. Trimming took off 3 bases at V and 2 bases at J, with 11 bases between the two ends.